This TCR beta chain came from a study of T cell responses to AZD1222 COVID-19 vaccine. Study-wide findings and caveats: It should be noted that donors were predominantly white British and more often female, and clonal diversity was possibly underestimated. Vaccine-related CD4 TCRs covered spike, predominating at 160-218 and 743-854. An increase in Spike-specific TCR breadth and depth was observed after two AZD1222 doses. Among spike-specific TCRs, nearly half reportedly target unmutated variant regions.

As concerns this clone: Its antigen is currently unknown.

The CDR3 consists of 15 residues. Per germline, CDR1 SGHTA and CDR2 FQGNSA. The V end lost 4 bases, the J end lost 7 bases, and 16 bases lay between the germline ends. Here immunoSEQ multiplex PCR was the method, and the copy in TCRdb shows in-frame clones only, minus some. The repertoire holds 150,000 to 250,000 clones, with approximately 94% as singletons. The sample was peripheral blood, taken 28 days after the second AZD1222 dose. This rearrangement joins TRBV7-2 to TRBJ1-4; D perhaps matches TRBD1 (6 bases). The TCR was taken from an adult who received the AZD1222 COVID-19 vaccine. CDR3 bases: TGTGCCAGCAGCTGGGGGGACACTGTGGGTGAAAAACTGTTTTTT. Its translation is CASSWGDTVGEKLFF.